These T cell receptor beta chains were read from a single sample in a study of blood T cell repertoires in COVID-19. Some clones are missing from TCRdb's copy, which holds only in-frame ones; the method was immunoSEQ multiplex PCR. The table has tens of thousands of clones, more than 80% seen once. What was sequenced was peripheral blood. The source is a woman aged 55-70 years with acute or convalescent COVID-19. CDR3s include the opening cysteine and the closing phenylalanine or tryptophan. Each record gives: CDR3 DNA, CDR3 protein, V gene, clone size, D gene, J gene, CDR3 length. D genes are given only for firm matches. Rows give clone size only sometimes, using once, few, many, or a class for an expanded clone.

DNA: TGTGCCAGCAGCTTAGGGGTGCGGCCAGGGACTAGCGGACAAGAGACCCAGTACTTC
CDR3: CASSLGVRPGTSGQETQYF
V: TRBV7-6
size: .
D: TRBD2
J: TRBJ2-5
length: 19

DNA: TGTGCCAGCAGTAGCGGGACAGGGCGAAACAATGAGCAGTTCTTC
CDR3: CASSSGTGRNNEQFF
V: TRBV2
size: .
D: TRBD1
J: TRBJ2-1
length: 15

DNA: TGTGCCTGGAGTGTCGGGACAGCAAATTATGGCTACACCTTC
CDR3: CAWSVGTANYGYTF
V: TRBV30
size: .
D: TRBD1
J: TRBJ1-2
length: 14

DNA: TGTGCCAGCAGCCAGGAGGGACGCCATTCACCCCTCCACTTT
CDR3: CASSQEGRHSPLHF
V: TRBV14
size: .
D: .
J: TRBJ1-6
length: 14

DNA: TGTGCCAGCAGCGTGGCTGGATCGGGCTACGAGCAGTACTTC
CDR3: CASSVAGSGYEQYF
V: TRBV9
size: .
D: .
J: TRBJ2-7
length: 14

DNA: TGTGCCAGCAGCCCCCGACAGATTATCCCCGACTATGGCTACACCTTC
CDR3: CASSPRQIIPDYGYTF
V: TRBV9
size: .
D: .
J: TRBJ1-2
length: 16

DNA: TGTGCCAGCAGCTTGTCCGCAACTAATGAAAAACTGTTTTTT
CDR3: CASSLSATNEKLFF
V: TRBV5-5
size: few
D: .
J: TRBJ1-4
length: 14

DNA: TGTGCCAGCAGTTTATCCGAGCGGTTTGGAATCTTC
CDR3: CASSLSERFGIF
V: TRBV12-3/TRBV12-4
size: .
D: .
J: TRBJ1-2
length: 12

DNA: TGTGCCAGCAGGCCACCAGGGGGTCGATACGAGCAGTACTTC
CDR3: CASRPPGGRYEQYF
V: TRBV28
size: once
D: TRBD1
J: TRBJ2-7
length: 14

DNA: TGTGCCAGCAGTTTAGCAGGACAGCGAAGCTACGAGCAGTACTTC
CDR3: CASSLAGQRSYEQYF
V: TRBV28
size: .
D: .
J: TRBJ2-7
length: 15

DNA: TGTGCCAGCAGCTGGGGAGGGGGGTCGAACACTGAAGCTTTCTTT
CDR3: CASSWGGGSNTEAFF
V: TRBV5-5
size: .
D: .
J: TRBJ1-1
length: 15

DNA: TGTGCCAGCAGCTCTACCCTCGGGACGGGGGGGTCCTACGAGCAGTACTTC
CDR3: CASSSTLGTGGSYEQYF
V: TRBV7-2
size: .
D: TRBD2
J: TRBJ2-7
length: 17

DNA: TGTGCCACCAGTGAGGGGGCAGGGTCGGGCGAGCAGTACTTC
CDR3: CATSEGAGSGEQYF
V: TRBV24-1
size: .
D: .
J: TRBJ2-7
length: 14

DNA: TGTGCCAGCAGCGCGGACAATGCGGGGCGGAGACAAGAGACCCAGTACTTC
CDR3: CASSADNAGRRQETQYF
V: TRBV13
size: .
D: .
J: TRBJ2-5
length: 17

DNA: TGTGCCAGCAGTTACTCGGGGGGGGCAGAGAACATTCAGTACTTC
CDR3: CASSYSGGAENIQYF
V: TRBV6-5
size: .
D: .
J: TRBJ2-4
length: 15

DNA: TGTGCCAGCAGCCAAGTGCTAGCGGGGGATAAAAACTACGAGCAGTACTTC
CDR3: CASSQVLAGDKNYEQYF
V: TRBV3-1/TRBV3-2
size: .
D: TRBD2
J: TRBJ2-7
length: 17

DNA: TGTGCCAGCTCACCACAGAAACAGTCCAATTCACCCCTCCACTTT
CDR3: CASSPQKQSNSPLHF
V: TRBV18
size: .
D: .
J: TRBJ1-6
length: 15

DNA: TGTGCCAGCAGCTTCGGTGCCAAAAACATTCAGTACTTC
CDR3: CASSFGAKNIQYF
V: TRBV5-6
size: .
D: .
J: TRBJ2-4
length: 13

DNA: TGCGCCAGCAGCTTGGAAGGGGACAAGGACGAGCAGTACTTC
CDR3: CASSLEGDKDEQYF
V: TRBV5-1
size: .
D: .
J: TRBJ2-7
length: 14

DNA: TGTGCCAGCAGCCTGACTAGCCCCGGGGAGCTGTTTTTT
CDR3: CASSLTSPGELFF
V: TRBV11-3
size: .
D: TRBD2
J: TRBJ2-2
length: 13

DNA: TGTGCCAGCAGTGATCAGGGGGCGGATAGCAATCAGCCCCAGCATTTT
CDR3: CASSDQGADSNQPQHF
V: TRBV2
size: medium-sized
D: TRBD1
J: TRBJ1-5
length: 16

DNA: TGTGCCAGCGGGGAGGGTATCACAGATACGCAGTATTTT
CDR3: CASGEGITDTQYF
V: TRBV28
size: .
D: TRBD2
J: TRBJ2-3
length: 13

DNA: TGTGCCAGCAGTTACGGACAGGGAAACACCGGGGAGCTGGTTTTT
CDR3: CASSYGQGNTGELVF
V: TRBV6-5
size: .
D: TRBD1
J: TRBJ2-2
length: 15

DNA: TGTGCCAGCAGCCTAAGCCCCGGGCGGGCCACTGAAGCTTTCTTT
CDR3: CASSLSPGRATEAFF
V: TRBV3-1/TRBV3-2
size: .
D: .
J: TRBJ1-1
length: 15

DNA: TGCGCCAGCAGGAGGGGGCTCGAGACCCAGTACTTC
CDR3: CASRRGLETQYF
V: TRBV5-1
size: .
D: TRBD1
J: TRBJ2-5
length: 12

DNA: TGTGCCAGCAGTGGGCAAATGTCTTTAACTGAAGCTTTCTTT
CDR3: CASSGQMSLTEAFF
V: TRBV25-1
size: .
D: .
J: TRBJ1-1
length: 14

DNA: TGTGCCAGCAGCGGAGGGGGCCGTGGCACAGATACGCAGTATTTT
CDR3: CASSGGGRGTDTQYF
V: TRBV5-4
size: .
D: .
J: TRBJ2-3
length: 15

DNA: TGTGCCACCAGCAGACGGGACAGTAGCTCACCCCTCCACTTT
CDR3: CATSRRDSSSPLHF
V: TRBV15
size: .
D: TRBD1
J: TRBJ1-6
length: 14

DNA: TGCAGCGTTGCCCCAGGGGTTAATTCACCCCTCCACTTT
CDR3: CSVAPGVNSPLHF
V: TRBV29-1
size: .
D: .
J: TRBJ1-6
length: 13

DNA: TGTGCCAGCAGCCATTTAAGGCTTAGGACTACATCTTTTAGGGGGCAGTTCTTC
CDR3: CASSHLRLRTTSFRGQFF
V: TRBV11-2
size: .
D: .
J: TRBJ2-1
length: 18

DNA: TGTGCCAGCAGCGCGGGACAGGGTATGAACGAGCAGTACTTC
CDR3: CASSAGQGMNEQYF
V: TRBV9
size: .
D: TRBD1
J: TRBJ2-7
length: 14

DNA: TGTGCCAGCAGGCCGGCCGGGACAGGGAGTCAGCCCCAGCATTTT
CDR3: CASRPAGTGSQPQHF
V: TRBV5-5
size: .
D: TRBD1
J: TRBJ1-5
length: 15

DNA: TGTGCCAGTAGTATAGACCAGGTTGGCACAGATACGCAGTATTTT
CDR3: CASSIDQVGTDTQYF
V: TRBV19
size: .
D: .
J: TRBJ2-3
length: 15

DNA: TGTGCCAGCAGTGAAGGCGGCGGGGCTACTAACTATGGCTACACCTTC
CDR3: CASSEGGGATNYGYTF
V: TRBV2
size: few
D: .
J: TRBJ1-2
length: 16

DNA: TGTGCCAGCAGTGGCCTCACAGGGAACACTGAAGCTTTCTTT
CDR3: CASSGLTGNTEAFF
V: TRBV25-1
size: .
D: .
J: TRBJ1-1
length: 14

DNA: TGTGCCAGCTCCCCCTCCAGATACAATGAGCAGTTCTTC
CDR3: CASSPSRYNEQFF
V: TRBV18
size: .
D: .
J: TRBJ2-1
length: 13

DNA: TGTGCCAGCACCCCACAGGGGCGGAGTAATTCACCCCTCCACTTT
CDR3: CASTPQGRSNSPLHF
V: TRBV6-5
size: few
D: TRBD1
J: TRBJ1-6
length: 15

DNA: TGTGCCAGCAGCCCCGGACAGGGCAGGACCGGGGAGCTGTTTTTT
CDR3: CASSPGQGRTGELFF
V: TRBV3-1/TRBV3-2
size: .
D: TRBD1
J: TRBJ2-2
length: 15

DNA: TGTGCCAGCAGCCAAGAGGCAGGTCCTACCTACGAGCAGTACTTC
CDR3: CASSQEAGPTYEQYF
V: TRBV14
size: .
D: .
J: TRBJ2-7
length: 15

DNA: TGTGCCATCAGTGATATGGGACAGGGAATCTATGGCTACACCTTC
CDR3: CAISDMGQGIYGYTF
V: TRBV10-3
size: .
D: TRBD1
J: TRBJ1-2
length: 15

DNA: TGCGCCAGCAGTGAGTGGGCAAACTCTGGAAACACCATATATTTT
CDR3: CASSEWANSGNTIYF
V: TRBV10-2
size: .
D: .
J: TRBJ1-3
length: 15

DNA: TGCGCCAGCAGCTTCGGCGGGAGCTTCCAAGAGACCCAGTACTTC
CDR3: CASSFGGSFQETQYF
V: TRBV5-1
size: .
D: TRBD2
J: TRBJ2-5
length: 15